Listed here are 20 T cell receptor beta chains from one sample, sequenced in a study of blood T cell repertoires in COVID-19. Sequencing was performed with immunoSEQ multiplex PCR; in TCRdb, only in-frame clones are kept and a portion is missing. The sample consists of 200,000 to 250,000 clones, less than 90% of them appearing once. The sample comprised PBMCs or T cells enriched from blood (not recorded which). These receptors were obtained from a woman in her thirties who had recovered from COVID-19.

The chain couples TRBV5-6 to TRBJ2-5; perhaps TRBD2 as D (5 bases). The CDR3 contains 14 residues. Looked up from germline, CDR1 is SGHDT and CDR2 is YYEEEE. Trimming took off 1 base at V and 5 bases at J, with 12 bases between the two ends. The CDR3 nucleotides read TGTGCCAGCAGCTTGAACGAGGGCTGGGAGACCCAGTACTTC. Encoded protein: CASSLNEGWETQYF.

The V gene is TRBV7-9, the J gene TRBJ1-2, with TRBD1 matching over 8 bases. Germline assignment: CDR1 SEHNR and CDR2 FQNEAQ (reference sequence). This CDR3 has 14 residues. J was trimmed by 5 bases and V by 5 bases; bases with no gene match: 7. CDR3 sequence (DNA): TGTGCCAGCAGCGCGACAGGGGCCGGGTATGGCTACACCTTC. Translated, it gives CASSATGAGYGYTF.

This chain uses TRBV5-6 with TRBJ1-2, with 9 bases identical to TRBD1. Germline values: CDR1 SGHDT, CDR2 YYEEEE. The CDR3 totals 16 residues. J gave up 4 bases and V 5 bases, and 12 bases lay outside the gene matches. Written as DNA, the CDR3 is TGTGCCAGCAGTATTAGATCGGGACAGGGAATCTATGGCTACACCTTC. Residues: CASSIRSGQGIYGYTF.

The chain combines TRBV5-1 with TRBJ1-2; possibly TRBD1 for D (5 bases). CDR1 is SGHRS, CDR2 YFSETQ, per germline. The CDR3 totals 13 residues. Trimming took off 5 bases at V and 0 bases at J, with 8 bases between the two ends. The CDR3 region has the DNA TGCGCCAGCAGGGCAGGGACTAACTATGGCTACACCTTC. Translation: CASRAGTNYGYTF.

The chain has TRBV19 and TRBJ1-5; D remains unclear. This CDR3 comprises 12 residues. Per germline, CDR1 LNHDA and CDR2 SQIVND (reference sequence). Trimming took 4 bases from V and 6 from J, leaving 7 bases between them. CDR3 coding DNA: TGTGCCAGTAGTAACGGTTTTCAGCCCCAGCATTTT. Its protein is CASSNGFQPQHF.

The chain couples TRBV2 to TRBJ2-1, with 8 bases aligning to TRBD2. Germline CDR1 and CDR2: SNHLY and FYNNEI. The CDR3 spans 14 residues. V trimming: 10 bases; J trimming: 6 bases; junction bases outside the gene matches: 11. As DNA, the CDR3 is TGTGCCATCGCAACCGGGACTAGTTTCAATGAGCAGTTCTTC. It yields the protein CAIATGTSFNEQFF.

In this sample, this clone turned up a few times. The CDR3 DNA follows: TGCGCCAGCAGCCCGGAAGAGGGCTATGGCTACACCTTC. The encoded protein is CASSPEEGYGYTF. The chain employs TRBV4-1 and TRBJ1-2; D gene ambiguous. Germline lookup yields CDR1 MGHRA and CDR2 YSYEKL. The CDR3 length is 13 residues. Trimming took off 4 bases at V and 4 bases at J, with 10 bases between the two ends.

The gene calls are TRBV7-2 and TRBJ1-5, with D possibly TRBD1 on 6 matching bases. This CDR3 contains 17 residues. V was trimmed by 2 bases and J by 3 bases, leaving 17 bases between them. From germline, CDR1 is SGHTA and CDR2 FQGNSA. The CDR3 loop reads CASSLQWGAGVNQPQHF. CDR3 nucleotide sequence: TGTGCCAGCAGCTTACAGTGGGGCGCAGGGGTCAATCAGCCCCAGCATTTT.

The chain carries TRBV5-4 and TRBJ1-3; D perhaps matches TRBD1 (6 bases). Germline CDR1 reads SGHNT; CDR2 reads YYREEE (reference sequence). The germline V and J ends were trimmed by 4 bases and 0 bases, with 11 bases remaining between them. CDR3 size: 15 residues. CDR3 nucleotide sequence: TGTGCCAGCAGCCGATCGACAGGCTCTGGAAACACCATATATTTT. Translated: CASSRSTGSGNTIYF.

The rearrangement links TRBV12-3 or TRBV12-4 to TRBJ2-3; D might be TRBD2 (5 bases). The V gene lost 3 bases and the J gene lost 4 bases, with 8 bases spanning the gap. The CDR3 is 13 residues long. CDR3 amino acids: CASSLMGADTQYF. The DNA for the CDR3 is TGTGCCAGCAGTTTGATGGGAGCAGATACGCAGTATTTT.

This rearrangement joins TRBV6-2 or TRBV6-3 to TRBJ1-6, with D perhaps matching TRBD1 (5 bases). Trimming took 0 bases from V and 10 from J, leaving 10 bases between them. Germline values: CDR1 MNHEY, CDR2 SVGEGT. The CDR3 has 14 residues. DNA for the CDR3: TGTGCCAGCAGTTACTCCGCAGGGATATCACCCCTCCACTTT. Translated, it gives CASSYSAGISPLHF.

The chain joins TRBV9 to TRBJ1-3; tentatively, D is TRBD1 (6 bases). The germline V gene encodes CDR1 SGDLS and CDR2 YYNGEE. The CDR3 is 16 residues long. Trimming removed 3 bases from V and 0 bases from J, with 13 bases in between. The DNA for the CDR3 is TGTGCCAGCAGCGCAGGACAGCTCGCCTCTGGAAACACCATATATTTT. It specifies CASSAGQLASGNTIYF.

V and J are TRBV7-9 and TRBJ2-5, with 11 bases aligning to TRBD2. This CDR3 has 15 amino acids. CDR1 SEHNR and CDR2 FQNEAQ come from the germline V gene (reference sequence). J was trimmed by 5 bases and V by 3 bases; bases with no gene match: 5. Written as DNA, the CDR3 is TGTGCCAGCAGCTTGGATAGCGGGGGGGCGGAGACCCAGTACTTC. Translated, it gives CASSLDSGGAETQYF. Filled out from reference TRBV7-9 and TRBJ2-5, the complete variable domain reads DTGVSQNPRHKITKRGQNVTFRCDPISEHNRLYWYRQTLGQGPEFLTYFQNEAQLEKSRLLSDRFSAERPKGSFSTLEIQRTEQGDSAMYLCASSLDSGGAETQYFGPGTRLLVL.

V and J are TRBV9 and TRBJ1-2; 8 positions agree with TRBD1. This CDR3 is built from 14 residues. CDR1 and CDR2 (germline): SGDLS, YYNGEE. J gave up 4 bases and V 0 bases, and 2 bases lay outside the gene matches. CDR3 amino acids: CASSVAGTGYGYTF. The CDR3 nucleotides are TGTGCCAGCAGCGTAGCGGGGACAGGCTATGGCTACACCTTC.

The chain employs TRBV6-5 and TRBJ1-2; possibly TRBD1 for D (6 bases). Germline V gene lookup returns CDR1 MNHEY and CDR2 SVGAGI. The CDR3 is made up of 11 amino acids. V was cut by 7 bases and J by 8 bases, with 11 bases left in between. The CDR3 DNA is TGTGCCAGCAATCACAGGGACGGCTACACCTTC. It codes for CASNHRDGYTF.

The gene calls are TRBV7-3 and TRBJ2-2; TRBD2 matches 7 bases. In germline, CDR1 is SGHTA, CDR2 FQGTGA. Losses at the gene ends were 2 bases for V and 1 base for J; bases not matched to a gene: 7. This CDR3 is 17 amino acids long. CDR3 nucleotide sequence: TGTGCCAGCAGCTTACTAGCGGAGGGGCGGAACACCGGGGAGCTGTTTTTT. It encodes CASSLLAEGRNTGELFF.

The DNA of the CDR3 is TGTGCCAGCAGGAGGACGGGGGGACACTATGGCTACACCTTC. Amino acids: CASRRTGGHYGYTF. The chain joins TRBV6-5 to TRBJ1-2; the D gene is possibly TRBD1 (5 bases). CDR1 and CDR2 from the germline V gene are MNHEY and SVGAGI. The CDR3 runs 14 residues. V lost 6 bases, J lost 3 bases, and 14 bases lay in between.

The chain couples TRBV2 to TRBJ2-1; weak D call: TRBD1 (6 bases). Germline V gene lookup returns CDR1 SNHLY and CDR2 FYNNEI. The CDR3 covers 15 residues. Trimming removed 7 bases from V and 1 base from J, with 14 bases in between. The CDR3 protein is CASILYRASYNEQFF. The CDR3 DNA follows: TGTGCCAGCATTTTGTACAGGGCATCCTACAATGAGCAGTTCTTC.

V usage is TRBV9 and J usage is TRBJ2-2; the D is unclear. V shed 1 base and J shed 3 bases, with 4 bases lying between them. Germline lookup yields CDR1 SGDLS and CDR2 YYNGEE. The CDR3 has 13 residues. The CDR3 coding sequence is TGTGCCAGCAGCGTAAGAGACACCGGGGAGCTGTTTTTT. This codes for CASSVRDTGELFF.

The J gene is TRBJ2-7, the V gene TRBV9; possible D gene TRBD1, 7 bases. V lost 5 bases to trimming and J lost 3 bases, with 18 bases between them. Per the germline V gene, CDR1 is SGDLS and CDR2 is YYNGEE. The CDR3 runs to 15 residues. CDR3 sequence: CASRTGGGTGYEQYF. As DNA, the CDR3 is TGTGCCAGCAGAACCGGAGGGGGCACTGGCTACGAGCAGTACTTC.